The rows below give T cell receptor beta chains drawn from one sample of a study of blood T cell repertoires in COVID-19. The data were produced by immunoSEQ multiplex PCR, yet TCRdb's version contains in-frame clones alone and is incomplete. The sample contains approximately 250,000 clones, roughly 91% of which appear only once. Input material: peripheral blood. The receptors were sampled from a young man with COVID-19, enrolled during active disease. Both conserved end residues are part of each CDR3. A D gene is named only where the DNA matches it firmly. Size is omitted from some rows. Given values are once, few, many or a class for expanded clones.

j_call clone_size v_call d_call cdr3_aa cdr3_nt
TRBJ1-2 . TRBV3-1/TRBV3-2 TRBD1 CASSHQSTGVYGYTF TGTGCCAGCAGCCACCAAAGTACAGGGGTCTATGGCTACACCTTC
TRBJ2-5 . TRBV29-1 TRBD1 CSVAGTTGRETQYF TGCAGCGTTGCCGGGACGACAGGGCGAGAGACCCAGTACTTC
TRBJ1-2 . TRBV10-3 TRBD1 CAISAGQGADGYTF TGTGCCATCAGTGCCGGACAGGGGGCAGACGGCTACACCTTC
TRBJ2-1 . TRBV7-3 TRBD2 CASSESSGGPVNEQFF TGTGCCAGCAGCGAGTCTAGCGGGGGGCCCGTCAATGAGCAGTTCTTC
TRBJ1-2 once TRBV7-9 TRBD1 CASRRPGQDANYGYTF TGTGCCAGCAGGCGCCCGGGACAGGATGCGAACTATGGCTACACCTTC
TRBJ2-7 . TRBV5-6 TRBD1 CASSWATGVRDEQYF TGTGCCAGCAGCTGGGCGACAGGGGTTCGGGACGAGCAGTACTTC
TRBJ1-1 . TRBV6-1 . CASSEIPGRNTEAFF TGTGCCAGCAGTGAAATTCCAGGCCGGAACACTGAAGCTTTCTTT
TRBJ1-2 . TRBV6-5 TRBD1 CASSPRTGSYGYTF TGTGCCAGCAGTCCCCGGACAGGGAGCTATGGCTACACCTTC
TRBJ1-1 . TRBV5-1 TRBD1 CASSGGTGRNTEAFF TGCGCCAGCAGCGGTGGGACAGGGAGGAACACTGAAGCTTTCTTT
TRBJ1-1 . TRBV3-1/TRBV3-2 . CASSPHLDTEAFF TGTGCCAGCAGCCCCCACTTGGACACTGAAGCTTTCTTT
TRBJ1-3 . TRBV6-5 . CASRPGDFPRNTIYF TGTGCCAGCAGGCCGGGTGATTTTCCCCGAAACACCATATATTTT
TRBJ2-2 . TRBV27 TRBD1 CASSLIPRDRGAGELFF TGTGCCAGCAGTTTAATTCCCCGGGACAGGGGGGCCGGGGAGCTGTTTTTT
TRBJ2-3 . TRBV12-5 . CASGLVRTGITDTQYF TGTGCTAGTGGTTTGGTACGAACAGGGATCACAGATACGCAGTATTTT
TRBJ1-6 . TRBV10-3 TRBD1 CAISVGDRASPLHF TGTGCCATCAGTGTTGGAGACAGGGCCTCACCCCTCCACTTT
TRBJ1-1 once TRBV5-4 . CASSPDMNTEAFF TGTGCCAGCAGCCCGGACATGAACACTGAAGCTTTCTTT
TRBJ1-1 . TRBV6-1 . CASSERGATPMNTEAFF TGTGCCAGCAGTGAAAGGGGTGCCACCCCCATGAACACTGAAGCTTTCTTT
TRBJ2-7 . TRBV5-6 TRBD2 CASSLGTSYYEQYF TGTGCCAGCAGCTTAGGGACTAGCTACTACGAGCAGTACTTC
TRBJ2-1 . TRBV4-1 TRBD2 CASSQTLTSGGAYNEQFF TGCGCCAGCAGCCAGACTCTGACTAGCGGGGGGGCCTACAATGAGCAGTTCTTC
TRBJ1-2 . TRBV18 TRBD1 CASSPPGGIPYGYTF TGTGCCAGCTCGCCTCCAGGGGGCATTCCCTATGGCTACACCTTC
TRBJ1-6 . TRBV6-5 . CASTYRGYNSPLHF TGTGCCAGCACCTATCGGGGTTATAATTCACCCCTCCACTTT
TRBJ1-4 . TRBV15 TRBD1 CATSRDGDRGRKLFF TGTGCCACCAGCAGAGATGGGGACAGGGGGCGAAAACTGTTTTTT
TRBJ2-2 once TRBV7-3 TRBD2 CASSLGSAGVNTGELFF TGTGCCAGCAGCTTAGGCTCGGCGGGGGTAAACACCGGGGAGCTGTTTTTT
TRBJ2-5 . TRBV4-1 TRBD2 CASSQGTSGGDQETQYF TGCGCCAGCAGCCAGGGGACTAGCGGGGGGGACCAAGAGACCCAGTACTTC
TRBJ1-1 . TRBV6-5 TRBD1 CASSQGATEAFF TGTGCCAGCAGTCAGGGGGCTACTGAAGCTTTCTTT
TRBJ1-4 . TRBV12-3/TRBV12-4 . CASSFGGKKLFF TGTGCCAGCAGTTTCGGGGGGAAGAAACTGTTTTTT
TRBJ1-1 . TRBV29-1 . CSGTPRLNAGTEAFF TGCAGCGGCACACCCCGTCTAAATGCAGGCACTGAAGCTTTCTTT
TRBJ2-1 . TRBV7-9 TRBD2 CAILRGGGYNEQFF TGTGCCATCCTTCGGGGGGGCGGCTACAATGAGCAGTTCTTC
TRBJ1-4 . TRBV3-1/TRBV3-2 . CASSYGRGGEKLFF TGTGCCAGCAGTTATGGTAGGGGAGGGGAAAAACTGTTTTTT
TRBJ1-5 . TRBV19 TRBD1 CASRDRPNQPQHF TGTGCCAGTAGGGACAGGCCCAATCAGCCCCAGCATTTT
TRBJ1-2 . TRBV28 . CASSLFGQIYGYTF TGTGCCAGCAGTTTATTCGGACAGATCTATGGCTACACCTTC